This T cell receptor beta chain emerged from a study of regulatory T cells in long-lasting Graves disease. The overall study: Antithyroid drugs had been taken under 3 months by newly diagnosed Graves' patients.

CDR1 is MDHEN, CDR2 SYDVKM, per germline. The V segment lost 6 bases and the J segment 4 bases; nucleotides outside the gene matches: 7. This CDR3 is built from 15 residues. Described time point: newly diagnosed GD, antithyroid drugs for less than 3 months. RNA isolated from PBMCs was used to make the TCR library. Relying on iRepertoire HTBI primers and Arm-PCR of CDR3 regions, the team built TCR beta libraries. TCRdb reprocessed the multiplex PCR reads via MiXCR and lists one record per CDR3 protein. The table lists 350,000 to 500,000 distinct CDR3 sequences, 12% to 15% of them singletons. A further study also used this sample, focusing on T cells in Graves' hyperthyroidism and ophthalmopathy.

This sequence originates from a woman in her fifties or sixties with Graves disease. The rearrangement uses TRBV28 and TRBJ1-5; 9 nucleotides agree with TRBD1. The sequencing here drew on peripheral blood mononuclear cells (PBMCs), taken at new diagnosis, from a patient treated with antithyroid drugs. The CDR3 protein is CASRQQGARNQPQHF. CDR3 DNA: TGTGCCAGCAGGCAACAGGGGGCCCGTAATCAGCCCCAGCATTTT. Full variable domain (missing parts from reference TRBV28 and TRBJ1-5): DVKVTQSSRYLVKRTGEKVFLECVQDMDHENMFWYRQDPGLGLRLIYFSYDVKMKEKGDIPEGYSVSREKKERFSLILESASTNQTSMYLCASRQQGARNQPQHFGDGTRLSIL.